These 30 T cell receptor beta chains originate from one sample sequenced in a study of T-cell reconstitution after alpha-beta-depleted transplantation in children. Unique molecular identifiers were built into the TCRbeta library. TCRdb processed the PCR reads anew with MiXCR; each CDR3 protein has one entry. Of roughly 200,000 distinct CDR3 sequences in the sample, 8% to 10% were seen once. This material consisted of PBMCs from the stem cell graft donor, taken from the stem cell graft. These receptors were collected from a human donor who donated a stem cell graft to a child with acute lymphoblastic leukemia.

This sequence joins TRBV29-1 and TRBJ2-1; either TRBD1 or TRBD2 may fit D (5 bases each). Germline CDR1 reads SQVTM; CDR2 reads ANQGSEA. V gave up 5 bases and J gave up 7 bases, with 9 bases separating them. CDR3 size: 11 residues. CDR3 sequence reads: CSVRRENEQFF. The CDR3 DNA sequence: TGCAGCGTTCGCAGGGAGAATGAGCAGTTCTTC.

This clonotype appeared a few times. This sequence joins TRBV27 and TRBJ2-7; D is ambiguous. The CDR3 loop spans 15 amino acids. V lost 5 bases, J lost 1 base, and 15 bases lay in between. Germline values: CDR1 MNHEY, CDR2 SMNVEV (reference sequence). Written as DNA, the CDR3 is TGTGCCAGCAGTCCTGCAAGCACCTCATCCTACGAGCAGTACTTC. Amino acid sequence: CASSPASTSSYEQYF.

The rearrangement links TRBV6-5 to TRBJ1-2; perhaps TRBD1 as D (5 bases). This CDR3 spans 15 amino acids. The germline V and J ends were trimmed by 2 bases and 7 bases, with 17 bases remaining between them. The germline V gene has CDR1 MNHEY and CDR2 SVGAGI. The chain's CDR3 is CASSYGAGDLFGYTF. CDR3 coding DNA: TGTGCCAGCAGTTACGGCGCGGGGGATTTGTTTGGCTACACCTTC.

The chain combines TRBV7-2 with TRBJ1-1; D is ambiguous. This CDR3 spans 11 amino acids. The V and J ends lost 5 bases and 11 bases respectively, with 12 bases between them. Germline V gene lookup returns CDR1 SGHTA and CDR2 FQGNSA. For the CDR3, the DNA is TGTGCCAGCAGCCGGGCCCCGGTGGCTTTCTTT. Its protein product is CASSRAPVAFF.

This clonotype was counted ten times or more. CDR3 DNA: TGCAGTGCAGCAGTAAACCGGGCCGCAAGCAACTATGGCTACACCTTC. Residues: CSAAVNRAASNYGYTF. The chain carries TRBV20-1 and TRBJ1-2; D is undetermined. Germline CDR1 reads DFQATT; CDR2 reads SNEGSKA (reference sequence). The CDR3 spans 16 residues. V was shortened by 6 bases and J by 2 bases, with 22 bases between the two germline ends.

This clonotype was observed a few times. The rearrangement uses TRBV5-1 and TRBJ2-5, with 11 bases identical to TRBD2. With V trimmed by 4 bases and J by 2 bases, 16 bases remained unmatched. Germline V lookup: CDR1 SGHRS, CDR2 YFSETQ. This CDR3 contains 19 residues. The CDR3 nucleotides read TGCGCCAGCAGCCCCAGTCGGCCGACTAGCGGGGCTAATCAAGAGACCCAGTACTTC. This encodes CASSPSRPTSGANQETQYF.

This clonotype was picked up a small number of times. The chain recombines TRBV18 with TRBJ2-7; 8 nucleotides agree with TRBD2. The length of the CDR3 is 15 residues. Germline V lookup: CDR1 KGHSH, CDR2 LQKENI. Unmatched junction bases numbered 7, after V lost 4 bases and J lost 2 bases. The DNA for the CDR3 is TGTGCCAGCTCACTGATAACGGGGGGGACCTACGAGCAGTACTTC. Its protein product is CASSLITGGTYEQYF.

There are a few counts of this clonotype. At one of its ends the junction is not consistent with the germline gene, which may arise from a read error. The V call is TRBV2, the J call TRBJ1-1; D gene ambiguous. The CDR3 sequence is 14 residues long. Per germline, CDR1 SNHLY and CDR2 FYNNEI. The CDR3 DNA is TGTGCCAGCATTGAACATTTCCGGAACACTGAAGCTTTCTTT. This encodes CASIEHFRNTEAFF.

This clonotype was recorded a few times. The CDR3 DNA follows: TGCAGTGCGCGAGGGACTCGAAAAAACCATTCCTACGAGCAGTACTTC. Translating gives CSARGTRKNHSYEQYF. This rearrangement joins TRBV20-1 to TRBJ2-7; a weak D match, TRBD2 (6 bases). The V gene's germline CDR1 is DFQATT and CDR2 SNEGSKA (reference sequence). Between the trimmed V and J ends, which lost 6 bases and 1 base, there was a span of 22 bases. The CDR3 totals 16 residues.

This clonotype occurred many times. The chain carries TRBV7-2 and TRBJ2-7, with D uncertain. The V gene lost 5 bases and the J gene lost 6 bases, with 8 bases spanning the gap. Germline loops: CDR1 SGHTA, CDR2 FQGNSA. This CDR3 has 11 residues. DNA of the CDR3: TGTGCCAGCAGCATTAGTGTCGAGCAGTACTTC. Protein: CASSISVEQYF.

The chain is built from TRBV5-1 and TRBJ2-5, with D possibly TRBD1 on 6 matching bases. CDR1 and CDR2 (germline): SGHRS, YFSETQ. Trimming removed 3 bases at V and 0 bases at J, with 15 bases between. CDR3 length: 16 amino acids. CDR3 DNA sequence: TGCGCCAGCAGCTATACAGGGTCCCGGTACCAAGAGACCCAGTACTTC. This codes for CASSYTGSRYQETQYF. The full variable domain, with the rest looked up from reference TRBV5-1 and TRBJ2-5, is KAGVTQTPRYLIKTRGQQVTLSCSPISGHRSVSWYQQTPGQGLQFLFEYFSETQRNKGNFPGRFSGRQFSNSRSEMNVSTLELGDSALYLCASSYTGSRYQETQYFGPGTRLLVL.

This clonotype showed up many times. The chain recombines TRBV12-3 or TRBV12-4 with TRBJ2-2; 8 positions match TRBD1. CDR3 length: 14 amino acids. Trimming took 4 bases from V and 4 from J; bases not matched to a gene: 2. The CDR3 protein is CASSSTGGTGELFF. The CDR3 DNA reads as TGTGCCAGCAGTTCAACAGGGGGCACCGGGGAGCTGTTTTTT.

This sequence joins TRBV20-1 and TRBJ2-6; 11 positions match TRBD1. This CDR3 comprises 18 residues. V lost 0 bases and J lost 2; bases outside the gene matches: 6. Germline V gene sequence: CDR1 DFQATT, CDR2 SNEGSKA (reference sequence). CDR3 nucleotides: TGCAGTGCTAGAGATCAGGGACAGGGGGTTACTGGGGCCAACGTCCTGACTTTC. Amino acid sequence: CSARDQGQGVTGANVLTF.

The chain links TRBV6-1 to TRBJ2-5, with TRBD1 matching over 7 bases. With 6 bases clipped from V and 2 bases from J, the junction kept 9 bases outside the gene matches. There are 15 residues in the CDR3. The V gene's germline CDR1 is MNHNS and CDR2 SASEGT. The chain's CDR3 is CASSRIGTVQETQYF. The CDR3, as DNA: TGTGCCAGCAGCAGAATAGGGACAGTACAAGAGACCCAGTACTTC.

This clonotype has only a few counts. This sequence joins TRBV5-4 and TRBJ2-1, with 8 bases lining up with TRBD1. The V gene's germline CDR1 is SGHNT and CDR2 YYREEE (reference sequence). Trimming removed 0 bases from V and 7 bases from J; junction bases left unmatched: 3. There are 14 residues in the CDR3. This CDR3 is CASSLGTGRNEQFF. CDR3 nucleotides: TGTGCCAGCAGCTTGGGGACAGGGAGGAATGAGCAGTTCTTC.

The rearrangement uses TRBV18 and TRBJ2-7; 7 bases match TRBD1. The V and J ends lost 5 bases and 5 bases, in that order; junction bases with no gene match: 6. The germline V gene encodes CDR1 KGHSH and CDR2 LQKENI. The CDR3 length is 13 residues. In nucleotides, the CDR3 is TGTGCCAGCTCAACAGACAGGGTGAACGAGCAGTACTTC. This encodes CASSTDRVNEQYF.

This clonotype has at least ten counts. The chain links TRBV12-3 or TRBV12-4 to TRBJ1-6; possible D gene TRBD1, 6 bases. Trimming left V 6 bases short and J 6 bases short, with 24 bases between. The CDR3 loop spans 18 amino acids. Written as DNA, the CDR3 is TGTGCCAGCAGCCAAATTGTATCGGGGGGCGCATTTAATTCACCCCTCCACTTT. Protein: CASSQIVSGGAFNSPLHF.

This clonotype was found many times. The genes are TRBV29-1 and TRBJ1-1; D is ambiguous. This CDR3 contains 13 residues. The V gene's germline CDR1 is SQVTM and CDR2 ANQGSEA. V was cut by 2 bases and J by 4 bases, with 11 bases left in between. Here the CDR3 DNA reads TGCAGCGTTGAATACAAAAGGCCCACTGAAGCTTTCTTT. Protein product: CSVEYKRPTEAFF.

The chain is built from TRBV6-2 or TRBV6-3 and TRBJ2-3, with D perhaps TRBD1 (5 bases). The CDR3 consists of 15 residues. Trimming removed 7 bases at V and 4 bases at J, with 18 bases between. The V gene's germline CDR1 is MNHEY and CDR2 SVGEGT. CDR3 amino acids: CASTSRGRAPDTQYF. Written as DNA, the CDR3 is TGTGCCAGCACTTCACGTGGCAGGGCCCCAGATACGCAGTATTTT.

This clonotype was counted at least ten times. As DNA, the CDR3 is TGTGCCAGCAGCGGACTGGGCAGCTCCTATAATTCACCCCTCCACTTT. This translates into CASSGLGSSYNSPLHF. J is TRBJ1-6 and V is TRBV3-1; D is undetermined. Germline CDR1 and CDR2: LGHDT and YNNKEL (reference sequence). The V gene lost 5 bases and the J gene lost 0 bases, with 11 bases spanning the gap. CDR3 length: 16 amino acids.

The chain carries TRBV7-6 and TRBJ2-5; the match to TRBD1 covers 11 bases. After removal of 8 bases from V and 5 bases from J, the junction contained 10 bases not matched to a gene. The CDR3 is 15 amino acids. The V gene's germline CDR1 is SGHVS and CDR2 FNYEAQ. In DNA, the CDR3 is TGTGCCAGCGTTTCCTCCGGGACAGGGGGTGAGACCCAGTACTTC. Amino acids: CASVSSGTGGETQYF.

The chain couples TRBV11-2 to TRBJ1-5, with D maybe TRBD1 (6 bases). This CDR3 comprises 16 residues. V was shortened by 1 base and J by 4 bases, with 14 bases between the two germline ends. The V gene's germline CDR1 is SGHAT and CDR2 FQNNGV. This chain's CDR3 is CASSLVRGGKNQPQHF. The CDR3 nucleotides are TGTGCCAGCAGCTTAGTGAGGGGGGGTAAGAATCAGCCCCAGCATTTT. The full variable domain, rest sourced from reference TRBV11-2 and TRBJ1-5, is EAGVAQSPRYKIIEKRQSVAFWCNPISGHATLYWYQQILGQGPKLLIQFQNNGVVDDSQLPKDRFSAERLKGVDSTLKIQPAKLEDSAVYLCASSLVRGGKNQPQHFGDGTRLSIL.

This clonotype came up many times. This chain uses TRBV27 with TRBJ1-1; no reliable D call. Trimming shortened V by 2 bases and J by 3 bases, and 10 bases separated the two germline ends. Germline V gene lookup returns CDR1 MNHEY and CDR2 SMNVEV (reference sequence). This CDR3 is 14 amino acids long. The CDR3 loop is CASSLRLMDTEAFF. In DNA form, the CDR3 reads TGTGCCAGCAGTTTAAGGTTGATGGACACTGAAGCTTTCTTT.

This clonotype was picked up a small number of times. One end of the junction does not line up with germline, which may come from a read error. V and J are TRBV19 and TRBJ2-7, with D unresolved. The CDR3 has 14 residues. Germline values: CDR1 LNHDA, CDR2 SQIVND (reference sequence). The CDR3: CASEPRQSDDPVPF. The DNA of the CDR3 is TGTGCCAGCGAACCGCGCCAGTCGGACGACCCCGTCCCTTTC.

Ten or more counts support this clonotype. V and J are TRBV25-1 and TRBJ2-1; TRBD2 matches 8 bases. Trimming took 8 bases from V and 4 from J; bases not matched to a gene: 10. This CDR3 is built from 15 residues. Per germline, CDR1 MGHDK and CDR2 SYGVNS. The CDR3: CASARRLAGYNEQFF. The CDR3 DNA follows: TGTGCCAGCGCCCGGAGATTAGCGGGGTACAATGAGCAGTTCTTC.

This clonotype has at least ten counts. This chain links TRBV12-3 or TRBV12-4 with TRBJ2-5; tentatively, D is TRBD1 or TRBD2 (5 bases each). Trimming left V 6 bases short and J 2 bases short, with 13 bases between. The CDR3 consists of 14 residues. The CDR3 DNA sequence: TGTGCCAGCAGCCTCGGGGCGGCACAAGAGACCCAGTACTTC. Translation: CASSLGAAQETQYF.

This clonotype was observed a handful of times. The chain employs TRBV18 and TRBJ2-5, with 9 bases matching TRBD2. The CDR3 sequence is 15 residues long. V gave up 6 bases and J gave up 2 bases; unmatched junction bases: 7. Looked up from germline, CDR1 is KGHSH and CDR2 is LQKENI. Written as DNA, the CDR3 is TGTGCCAGCTCCCTCGGGACTAGCTCTCAAGAGACCCAGTACTTC. The encoded protein is CASSLGTSSQETQYF.

This clonotype was observed many times. The genes are TRBV9 and TRBJ1-1, with D possibly being TRBD1 (6 bases). CDR1 SGDLS and CDR2 YYNGEE come from the germline V gene. The CDR3 extends over 14 amino acids. With 2 bases removed from V and 1 base from J, the gap between germline ends came to 9 bases. CDR3 sequence (DNA): TGTGCCAGCAGCGTGGACAGCGCGAACACTGAAGCTTTCTTT. Translation gives CASSVDSANTEAFF.

This clonotype was seen repeatedly, ten times or more. This chain uses TRBV20-1 with TRBJ1-1, with D perhaps TRBD1 (5 bases). CDR3 length equals 12 residues. CDR1 and CDR2 from the germline V gene are DFQATT and SNEGSKA (reference sequence). CDR3 nucleotides: TGCGGATTAGACAGCGAGAACACTGAAGCTTTCTTT. It encodes CGLDSENTEAFF.

This clonotype has only a few counts. The chain is built from TRBV11-1 and TRBJ2-5, with 7 nucleotides matching TRBD1. The germline V gene encodes CDR1 SGHAT and CDR2 FQDESV (reference sequence). V shed 5 bases, J shed 6 bases, and the junction held 15 bases outside the gene matches. This CDR3 spans 16 amino acids. This CDR3 reads CASSPRPGQSKKTQYF. The CDR3 coding sequence is TGTGCCAGCAGCCCCCGCCCGGGACAGTCCAAAAAGACCCAGTACTTC.